One and the same sample provided the 12 T cell receptor beta chains below, sequenced in a study of cytomegalovirus exposure and HLA in healthy donors. The PCR used 60 Vbeta and 13 Jbeta primers. Here immunoSEQ multiplex PCR was the method, and the copy in TCRdb shows in-frame clones only, minus some. The sample lists 150,000 to 250,000 clones, about 80% occurring once. The specimen was PBMCs. Receptors were obtained from a man aged 25-45 years in good health and CMV-seronegative.

V is TRBV19 and J is TRBJ2-1; 10 nucleotides align to TRBD1. This CDR3 is built from 14 residues. CDR1 and CDR2 from the germline V gene are LNHDA and SQIVND (reference sequence). V lost 7 bases to trimming and J lost 6 bases; unmatched junction nucleotides: 6. The CDR3 nucleotides read TGTGCCAGTAAAACGGACAGGGGGGTCAATGAGCAGTTCTTC. Its translation is CASKTDRGVNEQFF.

The rearrangement uses TRBV6-5 and TRBJ2-7; no definite D call. The CDR3 runs to 13 residues. V was shortened by 5 bases and J by 2 bases, with 10 bases between the two germline ends. CDR1 and CDR2 from the germline V gene are MNHEY and SVGAGI. The DNA of the CDR3 is TGTGCCAGCAGTGGTTTAGAGGCCTACGAGCAGTACTTC. It yields the protein CASSGLEAYEQYF.

The chain combines TRBV9 with TRBJ2-7, with 9 bases matching TRBD2. Germline-derived CDR1 and CDR2 are SGDLS and YYNGEE. This CDR3 has 17 residues. The J segment lost 6 bases and the V segment lost 0 bases, leaving 13 bases of the junction unmatched. The CDR3: CASSVDPIAGVSSEQYF. The DNA for the CDR3 is TGTGCCAGCAGCGTAGATCCGATAGCGGGAGTTTCTAGCGAGCAGTACTTC.

The chain joins TRBV19 to TRBJ1-1; D remains ambiguous. The length of the CDR3 is 13 residues. Trimming stripped 10 bases from V and 4 bases from J, with 16 bases between. Germline CDR1 and CDR2: LNHDA and SQIVND (reference sequence). The CDR3 region has the DNA TGTGCCAATACGTCCTTTACGGGCACTGAAGCTTTCTTT. Translation gives CANTSFTGTEAFF.

V usage is TRBV28 and J usage is TRBJ1-4; TRBD1 is a possible D gene (6 bases). Germline-derived CDR1 and CDR2 are MDHEN and SYDVKM. V dropped 1 base and J dropped 8 bases, with 14 bases sitting between them. The CDR3 is made up of 15 amino acids. The DNA of the CDR3 is TGTGCCAGCAGTTTATCGTCAGGGGTGGGCGAAAAACTGTTTTTT. Amino acids: CASSLSSGVGEKLFF. The variable domain in full, completed from reference TRBV28 and TRBJ1-4, reads DVKVTQSSRYLVKRTGEKVFLECVQDMDHENMFWYRQDPGLGLRLIYFSYDVKMKEKGDIPEGYSVSREKKERFSLILESASTNQTSMYLCASSLSSGVGEKLFFGSGTQLSVL.

The chain uses TRBV9 and TRBJ1-5, with D possibly being TRBD1 (5 bases). V was trimmed by 2 bases and J by 3 bases, leaving 12 bases between them. CDR3 length: 15 amino acids. Germline CDR1 and CDR2: SGDLS and YYNGEE. For the CDR3, the DNA is TGTGCCAGCAGCGTCTCAGGGTGGGACAATCAGCCCCAGCATTTT. As protein: CASSVSGWDNQPQHF.

Turning to this clone: This CDR3 is also generated by other DNA sequences in the sample. The chain uses TRBV2 and TRBJ2-7, with 7 bases identical to TRBD1. The junction had 11 bases not matched to a gene; V was cut back by 6 bases and J by 3 bases. CDR1 SNHLY and CDR2 FYNNEI come from the germline V gene. This CDR3 is 15 amino acids long. The CDR3 protein is CASRVRQGPNYEQYF. CDR3 nucleotides: TGTGCCAGCAGGGTAAGACAGGGCCCGAACTACGAGCAGTACTTC.

The chain is built from TRBV19 and TRBJ2-1; D is unresolved. CDR1 is LNHDA, CDR2 SQIVND, per germline (reference sequence). The germline V and J ends were trimmed by 3 bases and 1 base, with 13 bases remaining between them. This CDR3 is 16 amino acids long. CDR3 residues: CASSIERRLSYNEQFF. DNA of the CDR3: TGTGCCAGTAGTATCGAGCGACGTCTGTCCTACAATGAGCAGTTCTTC.

V and J are TRBV10-3 and TRBJ2-1, with 9 positions matching TRBD1. CDR1 and CDR2 from the germline V gene are ENHRY and SYGVKD. This CDR3 contains 15 residues. Trimming removed 7 bases from V and 8 bases from J; junction bases left unmatched: 12. CDR3 residues: CAIMDSGTGTDEQFF. The CDR3, as DNA: TGTGCCATCATGGACTCCGGGACAGGGACCGATGAGCAGTTCTTC.

This chain joins TRBV9 and TRBJ2-1, with 9 bases that match TRBD2. CDR3 size: 17 residues. V shed 1 base and J 6 bases; nucleotides not matched to a gene: 11. The germline V gene has CDR1 SGDLS and CDR2 YYNGEE. The CDR3 coding sequence is TGTGCCAGCAGCGTAAGGCTAGCGGGACTTCGTGCCAATGAGCAGTTCTTC. Amino acid sequence: CASSVRLAGLRANEQFF.

The chain carries TRBV2 and TRBJ2-3; 10 positions agree with TRBD2. CDR3 length equals 15 residues. V lost 3 bases to trimming and J lost 3 bases; unmatched junction nucleotides: 3. CDR1 and CDR2 from the germline V gene are SNHLY and FYNNEI. The DNA for the CDR3 is TGTGCCAGCAGTGACACTAGCGGGATGACAGATACGCAGTATTTT. This translates into CASSDTSGMTDTQYF. Full variable domain (rest looked up from reference TRBV2 and TRBJ2-3): EPEVTQTPSHQVTQMGQEVILRCVPISNHLYFYWYRQILGQKVEFLVSFYNNEISEKSEIFDDQFSVERPDGSNFTLKIRSTKLEDSAMYFCASSDTSGMTDTQYFGPGTRLTVL.

This sequence joins TRBV19 and TRBJ1-5; the match to TRBD1 covers 9 bases. V trimming: 8 bases; J trimming: 2 bases; junction bases outside the gene matches: 4. The CDR3 is made up of 14 amino acids. Germline V CDR1 and CDR2: LNHDA, SQIVND (reference sequence). This CDR3 is CASLRTGGNQPQHF. CDR3 bases: TGTGCCAGTTTGCGGACAGGGGGCAATCAGCCCCAGCATTTT.